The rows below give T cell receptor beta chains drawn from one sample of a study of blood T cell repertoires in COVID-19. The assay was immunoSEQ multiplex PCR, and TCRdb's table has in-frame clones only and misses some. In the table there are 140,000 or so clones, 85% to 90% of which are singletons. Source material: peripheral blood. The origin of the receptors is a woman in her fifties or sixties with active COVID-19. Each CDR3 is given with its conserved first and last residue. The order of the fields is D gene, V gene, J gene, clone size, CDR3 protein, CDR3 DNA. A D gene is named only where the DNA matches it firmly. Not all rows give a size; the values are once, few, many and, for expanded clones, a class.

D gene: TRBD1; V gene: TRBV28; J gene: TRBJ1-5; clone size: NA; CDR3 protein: CASTLGDSFNQPQHF; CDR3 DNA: TGTGCCAGCACCTTGGGGGACAGTTTCAATCAGCCCCAGCATTTT
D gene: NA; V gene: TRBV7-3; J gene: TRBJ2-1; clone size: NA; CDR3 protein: CASARAGRDEQFF; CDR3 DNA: TGTGCCAGCGCGAGGGCCGGACGGGATGAGCAGTTCTTC
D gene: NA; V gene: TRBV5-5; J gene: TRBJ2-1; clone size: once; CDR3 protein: CASSPFGQNTEQFF; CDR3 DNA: TGTGCCAGCAGCCCCTTCGGACAGAATACCGAGCAGTTCTTC
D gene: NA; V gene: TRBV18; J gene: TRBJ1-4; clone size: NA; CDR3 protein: CASSPDVQGGEKLFF; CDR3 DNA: TGTGCCAGCTCACCAGACGTCCAGGGAGGCGAAAAACTGTTTTTT
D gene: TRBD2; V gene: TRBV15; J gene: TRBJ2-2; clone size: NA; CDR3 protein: CATSRGLAGSWVFF; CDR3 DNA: TGTGCCACCAGCAGAGGACTAGCGGGTTCCTGGGTGTTTTTT
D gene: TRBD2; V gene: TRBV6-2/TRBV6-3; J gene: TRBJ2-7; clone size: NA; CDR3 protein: CASSPSGRSEQYF; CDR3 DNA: TGTGCCAGCAGTCCCAGCGGGAGGAGCGAGCAGTACTTC
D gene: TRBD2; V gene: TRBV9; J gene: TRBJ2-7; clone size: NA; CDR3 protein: CASSVGLAASYEQYF; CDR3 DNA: TGTGCCAGCAGCGTAGGGCTAGCGGCCTCCTACGAGCAGTACTTC
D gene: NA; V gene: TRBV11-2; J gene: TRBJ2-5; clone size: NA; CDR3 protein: CASSLQKTQYF; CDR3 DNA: TGTGCCAGCAGCTTACAAAAGACCCAGTACTTC
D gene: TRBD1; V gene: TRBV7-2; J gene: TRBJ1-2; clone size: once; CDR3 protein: CASSFGQGAPNYGYTF; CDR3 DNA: TGTGCCAGCAGCTTCGGACAGGGGGCGCCTAACTATGGCTACACCTTC
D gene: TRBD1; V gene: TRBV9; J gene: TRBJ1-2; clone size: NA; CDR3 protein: CASSGADRVTF; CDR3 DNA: TGTGCCAGCAGCGGCGCCGACAGGGTCACCTTC
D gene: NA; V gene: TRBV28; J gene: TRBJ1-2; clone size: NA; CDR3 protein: CASSSILGTKKIYGYTF; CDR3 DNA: TGTGCCAGCAGTTCCATCCTTGGCACAAAAAAGATCTATGGCTACACCTTC
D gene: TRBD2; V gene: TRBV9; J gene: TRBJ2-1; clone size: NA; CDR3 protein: CASSVVGDIGLAGGSSYNEQFF; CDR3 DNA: TGTGCCAGCAGCGTAGTAGGAGACATTGGACTAGCGGGAGGGAGCTCCTACAATGAGCAGTTCTTC
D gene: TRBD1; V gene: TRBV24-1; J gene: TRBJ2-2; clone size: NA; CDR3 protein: CATSDLGRGRRYTGELFF; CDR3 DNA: TGTGCCACCAGTGATTTGGGCAGGGGGCGTCGGTACACCGGGGAGCTGTTTTTT
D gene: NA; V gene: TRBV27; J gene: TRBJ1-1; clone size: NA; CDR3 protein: CASSGQLGTEAFF; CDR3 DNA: TGTGCCAGCAGTGGACAGCTAGGGACTGAAGCTTTCTTT
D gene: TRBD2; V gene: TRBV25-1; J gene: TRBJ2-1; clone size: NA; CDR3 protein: CASSEYEASGSSEQFF; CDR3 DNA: TGTGCCAGCAGTGAATATGAGGCTAGCGGGAGTTCTGAGCAGTTCTTC
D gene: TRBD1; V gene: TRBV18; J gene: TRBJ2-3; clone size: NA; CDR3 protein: CASSPTGHTDTQYF; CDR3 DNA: TGTGCCAGCTCACCGACAGGGCACACAGATACGCAGTATTTT
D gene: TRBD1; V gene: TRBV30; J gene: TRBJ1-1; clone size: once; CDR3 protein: CAWSRGLNTEAFF; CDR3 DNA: TGTGCCTGGAGCAGGGGGTTGAACACTGAAGCTTTCTTT
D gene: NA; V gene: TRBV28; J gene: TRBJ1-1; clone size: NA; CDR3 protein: CASSLKGGYTEAFF; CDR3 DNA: TGTGCCAGCAGTTTGAAGGGGGGGTACACTGAAGCTTTCTTT
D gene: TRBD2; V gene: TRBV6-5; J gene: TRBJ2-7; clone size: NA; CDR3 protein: CASSYERLAGANEQYF; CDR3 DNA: TGTGCCAGCAGTTACGAGCGACTAGCGGGAGCGAACGAGCAGTACTTC
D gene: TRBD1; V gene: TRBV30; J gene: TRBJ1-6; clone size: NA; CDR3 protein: CAGTPRQGANSPLHF; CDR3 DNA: TGTGCCGGGACCCCCCGACAGGGAGCTAATTCACCCCTCCACTTT
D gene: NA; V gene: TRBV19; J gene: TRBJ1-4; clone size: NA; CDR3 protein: CASTQTALSEKLFF; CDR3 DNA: TGTGCCAGTACTCAGACAGCTTTAAGTGAAAAACTGTTTTTT
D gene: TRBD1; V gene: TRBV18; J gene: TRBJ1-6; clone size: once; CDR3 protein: CASSSGTGGNSPLHF; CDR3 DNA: TGTGCCAGCTCGTCCGGGACAGGGGGAAATTCACCCCTCCACTTT
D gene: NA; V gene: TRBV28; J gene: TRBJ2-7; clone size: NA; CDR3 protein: CASSLAGSLREQYF; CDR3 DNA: TGTGCCAGCAGTTTAGCGGGATCCCTACGCGAGCAGTACTTC
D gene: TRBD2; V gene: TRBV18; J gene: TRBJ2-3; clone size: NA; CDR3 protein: CASSPGLADTDTQYF; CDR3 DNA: TGTGCCAGCTCACCTGGACTAGCGGACACAGATACGCAGTATTTT
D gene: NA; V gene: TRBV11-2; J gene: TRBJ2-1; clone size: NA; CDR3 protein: CASSLLDPTYNEQFF; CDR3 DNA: TGTGCCAGCAGCTTACTAGATCCTACCTACAATGAGCAGTTCTTC
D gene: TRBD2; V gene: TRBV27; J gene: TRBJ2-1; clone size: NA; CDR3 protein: CASSLFPGTSGVSSYNEQFF; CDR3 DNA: TGTGCCAGCAGTTTATTCCCCGGGACTAGCGGGGTGAGCTCCTACAATGAGCAGTTCTTC